What follows are 15 T cell receptor beta chains derived from one specimen sequenced in a study of CD8+ T cells in alopecia areata. Treatment defined: oral pan-JAK inhibitor, 5-10 mg twice daily. RNA extraction was followed by reverse transcription into cDNA, which acted as the sequencing template. Repertoires were generated with immunoSEQ multiplex PCR, while TCRdb's copy carries only in-frame clones and drops some. The profile shows some 200,000 clones, roughly 44% of them singletons. Sequenced material: CD4+ T cells sorted from blood, taken at approximately week 36, from a patient treated with tofacitinib. The source of these receptors is a human donor with alopecia areata.

The chain recombines TRBV11-2 with TRBJ2-1; D gene ambiguous. V lost 2 bases and J 7 bases, leaving 15 bases between the germline ends. The CDR3 sequence is 15 residues long. Germline values: CDR1 SGHAT, CDR2 FQNNGV. In DNA form, the CDR3 reads TGTGCCAGCAGCTTACTGGCCTCGGTCGGGAATGAGCAGTTCTTC. Translated: CASSLLASVGNEQFF.

The chain is built from TRBV23-1 and TRBJ2-7; D unresolved. TRBV23-1 belongs to the ORF category, with a function that is uncertain. V was trimmed by 4 bases and J by 3 bases, leaving 7 bases between them. There are 12 residues in the CDR3. This chain's CDR3 is CASSPEIYEQYF. Written as DNA, the CDR3 is TGCGCCAGCAGTCCCGAAATCTACGAGCAGTACTTC.

This clone was picked up a small number of times. The chain joins TRBV15 to TRBJ2-6, with D perhaps matching TRBD2 (5 bases). CDR3 size: 16 residues. Germline V gene data show CDR1 as LNHNV and CDR2 as YYDKDF (reference sequence). Trimming pared 0 bases from V and 2 bases from J, leaving 8 bases between. The CDR3 DNA reads TGTGCCACCAGCAGAGATCTGAGGGCTGGGGCCAACGTCCTGACTTTC. It specifies CATSRDLRAGANVLTF. Together with reference TRBV15 and TRBJ2-6, the CDR3 gives the full variable domain: DAMVIQNPRYQVTQFGKPVTLSCSQTLNHNVMYWYQQKSSQAPKLLFHYYDKDFNNEADTPDNFQSRRPNTSFCFLDIRSPGLGDTAMYLCATSRDLRAGANVLTFGAGSRLTVL.

This clone was recorded a few times. The chain carries TRBV30 and TRBJ1-1; weak D call: TRBD1 (5 bases). In germline, CDR1 is GTSNPN, CDR2 SVGIG (reference sequence). The V and J ends lost 5 bases and 4 bases respectively, with 11 bases between them. This CDR3 is built from 12 residues. The CDR3 DNA follows: TGTGCCTGGGCAAGGGGCCCCACTGAAGCTTTCTTT. Amino acid sequence: CAWARGPTEAFF.

The V and J genes are TRBV4-3 and TRBJ2-2; TRBD2 agrees at 7 bases. Germline V gene data show CDR1 as LGHNA and CDR2 as YSLEER. This CDR3 has 15 residues. J was trimmed by 6 bases and V by 0 bases; bases with no gene match: 4. CDR3 sequence: CASSQDGRRAGELFF. In nucleotides, the CDR3 is TGCGCCAGCAGCCAAGACGGGAGGAGGGCCGGGGAGCTGTTTTTT.

J is TRBJ2-7 and V is TRBV7-6; tentative D call: TRBD1 (6 bases). CDR1 is SGHVS, CDR2 FNYEAQ, per germline. Trimming took off 5 bases at V and 4 bases at J, with 15 bases between the two ends. This CDR3 has 14 residues. The CDR3 loop is CASSRETGLYEQYF. CDR3 in DNA: TGTGCCAGCAGCAGAGAGACAGGTTTGTACGAGCAGTACTTC. The whole variable domain, remainder taken from reference TRBV7-6 and TRBJ2-7, is GAGVSQSPRYKVTKRGQDVALRCDPISGHVSLYWYRQALGQGPEFLTYFNYEAQQDKSGLPNDRFSAERPEGSISTLTIQRTEQRDSAMYRCASSRETGLYEQYFGPGTRLTVT.

This chain connects TRBV7-3 to TRBJ1-1; D possibly corresponds to TRBD1 (5 bases). Deletions cut 2 bases from V and 9 bases from J, with 16 bases between. Germline V gene lookup returns CDR1 SGHTA and CDR2 FQGTGA. The CDR3 has 14 residues. The CDR3 region is CASSLGRPTDKAFF. The DNA for the CDR3 is TGTGCCAGCAGCTTAGGCCGCCCGACAGACAAAGCTTTCTTT.

This chain joins TRBV2 and TRBJ1-5; D not resolved. The length of the CDR3 is 13 residues. The germline V gene has CDR1 SNHLY and CDR2 FYNNEI. The V end lost 9 bases, the J end lost 1 base, and 10 bases lay between the germline ends. CDR3 bases: TGTGCCAGTCAAGAGGGAAGCAATCAGCCCCAGCATTTT. As protein: CASQEGSNQPQHF.

The chain links TRBV4-2 to TRBJ2-5, with TRBD2 matching over 10 bases. Germline CDR1 is LGHNA and CDR2 is YNFKEQ. J was trimmed by 5 bases and V by 4 bases; bases with no gene match: 13. The CDR3 totals 17 residues. CDR3 protein: CASSRSKAGGPDETQYF. CDR3 in DNA: TGTGCCAGCAGCCGGTCGAAAGCGGGAGGGCCGGATGAGACCCAGTACTTC.

This clone was detected a few times. The V gene is TRBV7-3, the J gene TRBJ2-3; 8 bases agree with TRBD2. CDR1 and CDR2 (germline): SGHTA, FQGTGA. This CDR3 contains 14 residues. V lost 4 bases and J lost 6; bases outside the gene matches: 6. The DNA of the CDR3 is TGTGCCAGCAGCTCAACTAGCGGAGGGGATACGCAGTATTTT. Translation: CASSSTSGGDTQYF. Full variable domain (missing parts from reference TRBV7-3 and TRBJ2-3): GAGVSQTPSNKVTEKGKYVELRCDPISGHTALYWYRQSLGQGPEFLIYFQGTGAADDSGLPNDRFFAVRPEGSVSTLKIQRTERGDSAVYLCASSSTSGGDTQYFGPGTRLTVL.

The chain joins TRBV6-5 to TRBJ1-1, with unresolved D. V was trimmed by 8 bases and J by 6 bases, leaving 16 bases between them. This CDR3 contains 13 residues. Per the germline V gene, CDR1 is MNHEY and CDR2 is SVGAGI. The CDR3 is CASGPTLSAEAFF. The CDR3 bases are TGTGCCAGCGGACCCACCCTGAGCGCTGAAGCTTTCTTT.

The chain links TRBV5-1 to TRBJ1-4; D unresolved. This CDR3 contains 15 residues. The germline gives CDR1 SGHRS, CDR2 YFSETQ. V was pared by 5 bases and J by 0 bases, with 11 bases between. The CDR3 region is CASSLGPTTNEKLFF. The CDR3 region has the DNA TGCGCCAGCAGTCTCGGGCCGACAACTAATGAAAAACTGTTTTTT.

This clone was observed a single time. This chain uses TRBV18 with TRBJ2-7, with D possibly TRBD1 on 6 matching bases. V lost 5 bases and J lost 3, with 11 bases in between. Germline V lookup: CDR1 KGHSH, CDR2 LQKENI. This CDR3 contains 13 residues. Here the CDR3 DNA reads TGTGCCAGCTCATCGAAACAGGGCTACGAGCAGTACTTC. This translates into CASSSKQGYEQYF.

The rearrangement links TRBV11-3 to TRBJ2-2; D uncertain. This CDR3 has 13 residues. In germline, CDR1 is SGHNT, CDR2 YENEEA. With 4 bases removed from V and 5 bases from J, the gap between germline ends came to 8 bases. CDR3: CASSSSRTGELFF. CDR3 sequence (DNA): TGTGCCAGCAGCTCCTCTAGGACCGGGGAGCTGTTTTTT.

This sequence joins TRBV10-2 and TRBJ2-2, with 11 nucleotides matching TRBD2. V was clipped by 6 bases and J by 2 bases; unmatched bases: 2. The CDR3 is 15 residues long. From germline, CDR1 is WSHSY and CDR2 SAAADI. CDR3 nucleotides: TGCGCCAGCAGGGGACTAGCGGTTAACACCGGGGAGCTGTTTTTT. It encodes CASRGLAVNTGELFF.